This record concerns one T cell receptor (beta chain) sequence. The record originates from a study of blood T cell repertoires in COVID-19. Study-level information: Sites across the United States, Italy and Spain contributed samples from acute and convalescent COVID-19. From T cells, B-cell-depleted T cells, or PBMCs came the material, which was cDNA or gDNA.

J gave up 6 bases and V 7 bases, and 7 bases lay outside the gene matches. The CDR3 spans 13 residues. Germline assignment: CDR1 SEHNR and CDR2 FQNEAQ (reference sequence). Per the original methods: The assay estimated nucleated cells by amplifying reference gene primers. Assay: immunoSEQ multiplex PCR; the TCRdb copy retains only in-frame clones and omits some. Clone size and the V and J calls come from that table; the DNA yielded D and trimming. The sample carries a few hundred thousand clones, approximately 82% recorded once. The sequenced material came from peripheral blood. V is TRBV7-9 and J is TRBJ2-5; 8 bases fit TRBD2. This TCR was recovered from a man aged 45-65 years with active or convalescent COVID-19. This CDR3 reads CASTYGGAKTQYF. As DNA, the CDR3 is TGTGCCAGCACCTACGGGGGGGCCAAGACCCAGTACTTC.